Below, 10 T cell receptor beta chains from the same sample are listed, as sequenced in a study of T cell repertoires in cytomegalovirus infection (dated by TCRdb to between 2017 and 2020). Sequencing was performed on an Illumina HiSeq 1500. TCRdb took the public reads, trimmed them with fastp at Q25, ran MiXCR for clone calling and kept in-frame beta chains. Under each unique CDR3 protein, matching rows form one entry showing the most common genes and DNA. This sample holds roughly 800,000 distinct CDR3 sequences; 25% to 35% were observed only once. The ten largest account for about an eighth of the sample. The antigens for these receptors are not known. According to the study, the label for this sample's treatment or condition signals: in vitro stimulation with specific CMV peptide epitopes to enrich CMV-specific T cells. Source: cultured CD8+ T cells from PBMCs, taken from culture after CMV antigen stimulation. The receptors stem from a human donor in good health (CMV status not recorded). Some clones in this sample may be carry-over from other donors' samples.

The CDR3, as DNA: TGTGCCAGCAGCTCCCGGTCAGTTACGCAGTATTTT. Residues: CASSSRSVTQYF. V gene TRBV7-8 combines with J gene TRBJ2-3, with D hard to call. Trimming left V 4 bases short and J 8 bases short, with 10 bases between. This CDR3 is built from 12 residues. Germline V lookup: CDR1 SGHVS, CDR2 FQNEAQ.

The gene calls are TRBV28 and TRBJ1-2, with TRBD1 as a possible D gene (6 bases). The CDR3 runs 14 residues. The V end was cut by 6 bases, the J end by 1 base, with 12 bases between. Germline CDR1 is MDHEN and CDR2 is SYDVKM. Written as DNA, the CDR3 is TGTGCCAGCAGCCCCCAGGGGAATAACTATGGCTACACCTTC. It translates to CASSPQGNNYGYTF.

This clonotype appeared a few times. This rearrangement joins TRBV9 to TRBJ1-2; 9 bases are shared with TRBD1. CDR3 length equals 18 residues. Germline lookup yields CDR1 SGDLS and CDR2 YYNGEE. V shed 3 bases and J 4 bases; nucleotides not matched to a gene: 16. DNA for the CDR3: TGTGCCAGCAGCGGTACGACGGAGGACAGGGGTTATCGCTATGGCTACACCTTC. Translation gives CASSGTTEDRGYRYGYTF.

This clonotype was found a few times. This chain uses TRBV7-4 with TRBJ2-2; maybe TRBD2 (6 bases). Between the trimmed V and J ends, which lost 4 bases and 1 base, there was a span of 19 bases. In germline, CDR1 is SGHVT, CDR2 SQSDAQ. The CDR3 length is 18 residues. The CDR3 coding sequence is TGTGCCAGCAGCTCCACAACTGGGGGGAGAGAGAACACCGGGGAGCTGTTTTTT. Its translation: CASSSTTGGRENTGELFF.

This chain uses TRBV12-3 or TRBV12-4 with TRBJ2-5, with D possibly TRBD2 on 6 matching bases. The length of the CDR3 is 13 residues. V gave up 6 bases and J gave up 5 bases, with 13 bases separating them. The CDR3 sequence is CASRFGGVETQYF. CDR3 nucleotide sequence: TGTGCCAGCAGGTTCGGCGGGGTGGAGACCCAGTACTTC.

This chain links TRBV10-3 with TRBJ1-5; no reliable D call. Trimming pared 6 bases from V and 0 bases from J, leaving 12 bases between. The length of the CDR3 is 15 residues. Germline CDR1 ENHRY, CDR2 SYGVKD. The CDR3 reads CAISQVDTSNQPQHF. DNA for the CDR3: TGTGCCATCAGCCAGGTAGATACTAGCAATCAGCCCCAGCATTTT.

This clonotype was counted at least ten times. The chain couples TRBV19 to TRBJ2-1; D remains unclear. V lost 3 bases to trimming and J lost 3 bases, with 21 bases between them. The CDR3 sequence is 18 residues long. The germline V gene has CDR1 LNHDA and CDR2 SQIVND (reference sequence). The CDR3 sequence: CASSMASQLVLFYNEQFF. The CDR3 DNA reads TGTGCCAGTAGTATGGCTAGTCAACTCGTCCTCTTCTACAATGAGCAGTTCTTC.

Turning to this clonotype: It may be a read error: a sequence one base away is much more abundant. The CDR3 nucleotides are TGTGCCAGCAGATTCTGGGCGGGGGTCGTTCCTCAAGAGACCCAGTACTTC. Amino acids: CASRFWAGVVPQETQYF. The rearrangement links TRBV12-3 or TRBV12-4 to TRBJ2-5; TRBD2 matches at 7 bases. This CDR3 is built from 17 residues. The V gene end was trimmed by 6 bases and the J gene end by 2 bases; junction bases not matched to a gene: 15.

In this sample, this clonotype turned up a few times. The chain combines TRBV15 with TRBJ1-4, with TRBD1 as a possible D gene (5 bases). CDR3 length equals 13 residues. Trimming pared 6 bases from V and 2 bases from J, leaving 7 bases between. Looked up from germline, CDR1 is LNHNV and CDR2 is YYDKDF (reference sequence). The CDR3 spells CATRGVTNEKLFF. The CDR3 DNA sequence: TGTGCCACCAGGGGGGTCACTAATGAAAAACTGTTTTTT.

This rearrangement joins TRBV7-6 to TRBJ2-7, with D unclear. The CDR3 totals 13 residues. Trimming removed 5 bases from V and 3 bases from J, with 11 bases in between. CDR1 and CDR2 (germline): SGHVS, FNYEAQ. In DNA, the CDR3 is TGTGCCAGCAGCCCTGCAGGCAACTACGAGCAGTACTTC. Its translation: CASSPAGNYEQYF.